The rows below give T cell receptor beta chains drawn from one sample of a study of OX40 agonist ivuxolimab in advanced cancers. Measured with immunoSEQ multiplex PCR; TCRdb has only the in-frame clones, and not every one. The sample has some 100,000 clones; around 84% are singletons. Material: CD4+ or CD8+ T cells sorted from blood, obtained in a trial of the OX40 agonist ivuxolimab. The origin of the receptors is an adult with an advanced solid tumor such as melanoma, head and neck, liver or kidney cancer. Both conserved end residues are part of each CDR3. Each record gives: J gene, V gene, CDR3 protein.

J: TRBJ2-2; V: TRBV18; CDR3: CASSTGVDTGELFF
J: TRBJ2-1; V: TRBV14; CDR3: CASSPSGGNNEQFF
J: TRBJ1-3; V: TRBV12-5; CDR3: CASGAPNRDRAGNTIYF
J: TRBJ2-3; V: TRBV7-2; CDR3: CASNTGTDTQYF
J: TRBJ1-2; V: TRBV6-5; CDR3: CASSSGGADYGYTF
J: TRBJ1-4; V: TRBV5-1; CDR3: CASSLEGGTNEKLFF
J: TRBJ1-6; V: TRBV6-1; CDR3: CASTGQAMSSSPLHF
J: TRBJ1-3; V: TRBV18; CDR3: CASSPMGAGNTIYF
J: TRBJ1-5; V: TRBV28; CDR3: CASSWPTQPQHF
J: TRBJ2-3; V: TRBV6-5; CDR3: CASSYLGAARTDTQYF
J: TRBJ2-2; V: TRBV5-1; CDR3: CASSLRGDGELFF
J: TRBJ2-2; V: TRBV2; CDR3: CASSEQGNTGELFF